What follows is one TCR beta chain and its context. Its matching antigen is unknown. The CDR3 sequence is 14 residues long. The V gene's germline CDR1 is SQVTM and CDR2 ANQGSEA. V dropped 5 bases and J dropped 0; count of bases not matched to a gene: 4. This sample is drawn from a study of cytomegalovirus exposure and HLA in healthy donors. General study points: A prior analysis recorded that most TCR beta V segments were productive about 87% or about 30% of the time.

Use of 60 Vbeta and 13 Jbeta primers characterized the PCR. Assay: immunoSEQ multiplex PCR; the TCRdb copy retains only in-frame clones and omits some. This sample yields about 120,000 clones, of which 65% to 90% are seen a single time; around 2% belongs to the top ten. The receptor's source is a young man in good health and CMV-seronegative. Sequenced input: PBMCs. The rearrangement links TRBV29-1 to TRBJ2-3, with 8 bases identical to TRBD2. CDR3 coding DNA: TGCAGCGTTCGTATAGCGGGGAGCACAGATACGCAGTATTTT. Residues: CSVRIAGSTDTQYF.